One T cell receptor (beta chain) is described in this entry. This specimen comes from a study of Tregs in tolerant kidney transplant recipients. V was clipped by 3 bases and J by 7 bases, with 12 bases between them. Germline CDR1 is SGHTA and CDR2 is FQGNSA. This CDR3 is 14 amino acids long. Clones were sequenced by immunoSEQ multiplex PCR, and TCRdb holds only the in-frame ones, with some missing. The sample contains over 50,000 clones, 80% to 90% of which appear only once. The receptor's source is a human donor who received a combined kidney and bone marrow transplant. The chain recombines TRBV7-2 with TRBJ1-4, with D perhaps TRBD1 (5 bases). Sequencing was performed on Tregs from blood, taken before the transplant. The CDR3 loop reads CASSLSGTGEKLFF. The DNA of the CDR3 is TGTGCCAGCAGCTTGTCCGGGACGGGTGAAAAACTGTTTTTT.